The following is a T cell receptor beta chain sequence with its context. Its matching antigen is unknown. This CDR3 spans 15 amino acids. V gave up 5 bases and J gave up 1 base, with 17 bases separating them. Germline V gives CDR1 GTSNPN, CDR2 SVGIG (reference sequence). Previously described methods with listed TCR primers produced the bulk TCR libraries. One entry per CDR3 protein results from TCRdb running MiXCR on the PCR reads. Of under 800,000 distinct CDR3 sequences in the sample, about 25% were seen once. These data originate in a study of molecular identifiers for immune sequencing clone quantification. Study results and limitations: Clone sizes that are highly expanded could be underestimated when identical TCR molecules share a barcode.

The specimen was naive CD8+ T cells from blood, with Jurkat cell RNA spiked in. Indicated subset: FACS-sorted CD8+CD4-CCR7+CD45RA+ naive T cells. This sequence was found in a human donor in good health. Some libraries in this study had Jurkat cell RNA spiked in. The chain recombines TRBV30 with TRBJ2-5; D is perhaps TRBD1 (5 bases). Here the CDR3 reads CAWGEDKIPQETQYF. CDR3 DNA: TGTGCCTGGGGAGAGGACAAAATCCCCCAAGAGACCCAGTACTTC.